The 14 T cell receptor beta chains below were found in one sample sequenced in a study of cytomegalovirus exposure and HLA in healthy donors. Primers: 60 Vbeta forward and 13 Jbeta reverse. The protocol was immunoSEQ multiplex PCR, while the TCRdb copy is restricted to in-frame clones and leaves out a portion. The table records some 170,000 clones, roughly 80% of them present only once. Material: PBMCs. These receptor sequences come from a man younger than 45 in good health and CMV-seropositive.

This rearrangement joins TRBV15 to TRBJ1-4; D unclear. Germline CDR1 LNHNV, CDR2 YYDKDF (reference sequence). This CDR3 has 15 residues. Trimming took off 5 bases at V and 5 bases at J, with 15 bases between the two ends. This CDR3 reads CATSSGKRGNEKLFF. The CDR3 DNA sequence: TGTGCCACCAGCTCCGGGAAGAGAGGGAATGAAAAACTGTTTTTT.

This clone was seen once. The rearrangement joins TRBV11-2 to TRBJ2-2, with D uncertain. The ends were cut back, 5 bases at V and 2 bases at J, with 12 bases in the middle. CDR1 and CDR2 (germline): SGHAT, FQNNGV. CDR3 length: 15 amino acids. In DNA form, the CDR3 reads TGTGCCAGCAGCCCAAGAACAGTAAACACCGGGGAGCTGTTTTTT. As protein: CASSPRTVNTGELFF.

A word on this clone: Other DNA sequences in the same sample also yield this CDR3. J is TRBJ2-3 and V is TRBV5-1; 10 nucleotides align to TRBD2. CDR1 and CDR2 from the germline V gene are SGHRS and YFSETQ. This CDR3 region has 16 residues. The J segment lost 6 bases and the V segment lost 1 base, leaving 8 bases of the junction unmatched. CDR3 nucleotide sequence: TGCGCCAGCAGCTTGCGCACTAGCGGGGATGGGGATACGCAGTATTTT. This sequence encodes CASSLRTSGDGDTQYF.

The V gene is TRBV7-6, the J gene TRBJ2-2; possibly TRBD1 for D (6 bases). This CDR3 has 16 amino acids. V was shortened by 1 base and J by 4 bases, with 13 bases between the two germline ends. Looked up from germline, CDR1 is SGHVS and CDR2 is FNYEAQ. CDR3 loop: CASSLGPQGSTGELFF. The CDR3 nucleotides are TGTGCCAGCAGCTTAGGGCCCCAGGGGAGCACCGGGGAGCTGTTTTTT. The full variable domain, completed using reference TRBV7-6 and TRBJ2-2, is GAGVSQSPRYKVTKRGQDVALRCDPISGHVSLYWYRQALGQGPEFLTYFNYEAQQDKSGLPNDRFSAERPEGSISTLTIQRTEQRDSAMYRCASSLGPQGSTGELFFGEGSRLTVL.

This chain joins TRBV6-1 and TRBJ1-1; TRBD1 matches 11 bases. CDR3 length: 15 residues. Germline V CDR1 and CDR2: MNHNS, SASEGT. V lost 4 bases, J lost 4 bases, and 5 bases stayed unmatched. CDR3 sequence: CASSATGTGGTEAFF. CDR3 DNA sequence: TGTGCCAGCAGTGCAACCGGGACAGGGGGCACTGAAGCTTTCTTT.

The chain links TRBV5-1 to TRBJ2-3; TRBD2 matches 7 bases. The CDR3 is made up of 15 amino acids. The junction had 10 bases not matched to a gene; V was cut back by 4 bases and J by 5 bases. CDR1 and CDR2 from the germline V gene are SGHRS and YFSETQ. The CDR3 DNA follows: TGCGCCAGCAGCGTCTCTAGCGGTCAACGAGATACGCAGTATTTT. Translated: CASSVSSGQRDTQYF.

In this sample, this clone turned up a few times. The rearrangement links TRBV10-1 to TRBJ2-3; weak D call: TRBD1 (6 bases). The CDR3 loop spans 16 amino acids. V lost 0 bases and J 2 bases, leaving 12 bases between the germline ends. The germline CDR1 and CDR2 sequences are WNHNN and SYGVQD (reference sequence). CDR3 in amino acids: CASSESMSGDTDTQYF. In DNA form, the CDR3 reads TGCGCCAGCAGTGAGTCGATGTCAGGGGACACAGATACGCAGTATTTT.

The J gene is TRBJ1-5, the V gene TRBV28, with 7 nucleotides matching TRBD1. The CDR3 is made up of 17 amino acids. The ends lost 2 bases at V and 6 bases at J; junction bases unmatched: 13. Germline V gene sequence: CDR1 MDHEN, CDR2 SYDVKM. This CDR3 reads CASSLPRTGQLGQPQHF. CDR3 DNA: TGTGCCAGCAGTTTACCACGGACAGGACAGCTTGGTCAGCCCCAGCATTTT.

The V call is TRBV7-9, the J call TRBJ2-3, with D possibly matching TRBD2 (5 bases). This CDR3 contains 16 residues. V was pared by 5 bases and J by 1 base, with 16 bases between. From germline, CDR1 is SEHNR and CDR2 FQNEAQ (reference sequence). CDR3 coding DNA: TGTGCCAGCAGCCCACTAGTATCCCGGGGCACAGATACGCAGTATTTT. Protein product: CASSPLVSRGTDTQYF. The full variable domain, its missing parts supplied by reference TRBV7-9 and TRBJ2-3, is DTGVSQNPRHKITKRGQNVTFRCDPISEHNRLYWYRQTLGQGPEFLTYFQNEAQLEKSRLLSDRFSAERPKGSFSTLEIQRTEQGDSAMYLCASSPLVSRGTDTQYFGPGTRLTVL.

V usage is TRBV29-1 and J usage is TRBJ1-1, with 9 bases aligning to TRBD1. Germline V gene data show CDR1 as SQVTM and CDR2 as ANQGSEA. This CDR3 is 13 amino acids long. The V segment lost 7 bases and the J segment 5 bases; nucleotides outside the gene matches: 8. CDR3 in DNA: TGCAGCGCCTGGAGACAGGGGGGGACTGAAGCTTTCTTT. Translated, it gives CSAWRQGGTEAFF.

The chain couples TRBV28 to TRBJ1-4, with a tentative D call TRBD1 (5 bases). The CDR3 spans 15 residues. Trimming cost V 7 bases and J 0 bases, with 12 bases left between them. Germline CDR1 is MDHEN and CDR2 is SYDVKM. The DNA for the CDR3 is TGTGCCAGCACCTCCGGGGGACCAACTAATGAAAAACTGTTTTTT. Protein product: CASTSGGPTNEKLFF. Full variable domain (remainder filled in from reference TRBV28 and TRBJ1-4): DVKVTQSSRYLVKRTGEKVFLECVQDMDHENMFWYRQDPGLGLRLIYFSYDVKMKEKGDIPEGYSVSREKKERFSLILESASTNQTSMYLCASTSGGPTNEKLFFGSGTQLSVL.

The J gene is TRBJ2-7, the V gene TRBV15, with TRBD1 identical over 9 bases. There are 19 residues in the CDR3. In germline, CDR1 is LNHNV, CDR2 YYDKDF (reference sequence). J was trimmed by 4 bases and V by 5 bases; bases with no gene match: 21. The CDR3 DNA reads TGTGCCACCAGCGCCACGGCGGGACAGGGATCGGGTAGCCTTTACGAGCAGTACTTC. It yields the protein CATSATAGQGSGSLYEQYF.

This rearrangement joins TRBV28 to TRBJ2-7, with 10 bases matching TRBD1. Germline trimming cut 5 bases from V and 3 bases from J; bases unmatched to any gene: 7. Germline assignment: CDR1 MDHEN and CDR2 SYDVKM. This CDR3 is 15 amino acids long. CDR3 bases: TGTGCCAGCAGTGGCGACAGGGGGCTCAACTACGAGCAGTACTTC. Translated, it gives CASSGDRGLNYEQYF. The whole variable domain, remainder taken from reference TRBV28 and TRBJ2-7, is DVKVTQSSRYLVKRTGEKVFLECVQDMDHENMFWYRQDPGLGLRLIYFSYDVKMKEKGDIPEGYSVSREKKERFSLILESASTNQTSMYLCASSGDRGLNYEQYFGPGTRLTVT.

The CDR3 loop is CASSLDRGPYEQYF. The CDR3 nucleotides are TGTGCCAGCAGCTTAGACAGGGGACCCTACGAGCAGTACTTC. The gene calls are TRBV7-8 and TRBJ2-7; TRBD1 matches at 7 bases. Germline V CDR1 and CDR2: SGHVS, FQNEAQ. V lost 1 base, J lost 2 bases, and 2 bases stayed unmatched. The CDR3 contains 14 residues.